A single sample is the source of the 5 T cell receptor beta chains below, sequenced in a study of blood T cells in healthy people across ages. Alongside a J-beta primer mix, a sample-barcoded 5' primer served in a second PCR lasting 7 to 11 cycles. MiXCR, applied by TCRdb to the 5' RACE reads, yields one record per CDR3 protein. The sample records a few hundred thousand distinct CDR3 sequences, roughly 29% being singletons. Sequencing used blood. Receptors were obtained from an older woman in good health.

V gene TRBV7-3 combines with J gene TRBJ2-5; D gene ambiguous. V was clipped by 0 bases and J by 5 bases, with 7 bases between them. Germline-derived CDR1 and CDR2 are SGHTA and FQGTGA. This CDR3 spans 13 amino acids. The CDR3 DNA reads TGTGCCAGCAGCTTAACGTTAACGGAGACCCAGTACTTC. Protein sequence: CASSLTLTETQYF.

The sample holds a few counts of this clonotype. In nucleotides, the CDR3 is TGTGCCAGCAGCTTAGTCCCTAATGAGCAGTTCTTC. Its protein is CASSLVPNEQFF. The rearrangement uses TRBV11-2 and TRBJ2-1; unclear D gene. The germline gives CDR1 SGHAT, CDR2 FQNNGV. The CDR3 loop spans 12 amino acids. V lost 1 base and J 7 bases, leaving 5 bases between the germline ends.

This clonotype was observed a single time. Here the CDR3 omits its conserved ending phenylalanine or tryptophan, so a read error is the likely source. The chain uses TRBV3-1 and TRBJ1-2; no clear D gene. CDR3 length: 19 residues. V gave up 1 base and J gave up 3 bases, with 24 bases separating them. Germline assignment: CDR1 LGHDT and CDR2 YNNKEL (reference sequence). DNA for the CDR3: TGTGCCAGCAGCCAAGTCTCACGGGGAAGTTTTCACCGGGACTATGGCTACACCCTC. Translation gives CASSQVSRGSFHRDYGYTL.

Comments on this clonotype: Relative to the germline gene, one junction end is altered; a read error may explain this. The V gene is TRBV25-1, the J gene TRBJ1-1; 7 nucleotides agree with TRBD1. The CDR3 is 15 residues long. Germline CDR1 is MGHDK and CDR2 is SYGVNS. The CDR3 is CAGTGEWNMNIEAFF. The DNA of the CDR3 is TGTGCCGGAACAGGGGAATGGAACATGAACATTGAAGCTTTCTTT.

This clonotype was detected ten times or more. The J gene is TRBJ2-5, the V gene TRBV20-1, with a weak D call TRBD2 (6 bases). The germline gives CDR1 DFQATT, CDR2 SNEGSKA (reference sequence). Trimming pared 6 bases from V and 4 bases from J, leaving 21 bases between. The CDR3 totals 15 residues. For the CDR3, the DNA is TGCAGTGCGACGGACGTCGGGGGAGTTGGAGAGACCCAGTACTTC. Translation: CSATDVGGVGETQYF.